The 19 T cell receptor beta chains below come from one sample, sequenced in a study of blood T cell repertoires in COVID-19. Using immunoSEQ multiplex PCR, the repertoire was profiled, and TCRdb retains in-frame clones only, with some absent. The data hold about 75,000 clones, with 79% observed a single time. Sequencing input: peripheral blood. The receptors derive from an elderly woman with active or convalescent COVID-19.

This chain links TRBV3-1 (or the pseudogene TRBV3-2) with TRBJ1-1, with a possible D match to TRBD1 (5 bases). The V gene lost 0 bases and the J gene lost 6 bases, with 14 bases spanning the gap. This CDR3 is built from 15 residues. Germline CDR1 LGHDT, CDR2 YNNKEL (reference sequence). The CDR3 sequence: CASSQDNRGKAEAFF. In DNA form, the CDR3 reads TGTGCCAGCAGCCAAGATAATCGGGGGAAAGCTGAAGCTTTCTTT.

This sequence joins TRBV6-4 and TRBJ1-2; 8 bases are shared with TRBD1. This CDR3 has 15 amino acids. Germline CDR1 reads MRHNA; CDR2 reads SNTAGT. With 6 bases clipped from V and 5 bases from J, the junction kept 11 bases outside the gene matches. CDR3 bases: TGTGCCAGCAGGGAGTCCGGGACAGGAGCATATGGCTACACCTTC. As protein: CASRESGTGAYGYTF.

The chain joins TRBV4-1 to TRBJ2-1, with TRBD2 matching 11 bases. The V and J ends lost 0 bases and 0 bases, in that order; junction bases with no gene match: 7. The germline CDR1 and CDR2 sequences are MGHRA and YSYEKL. This CDR3 is 19 amino acids long. CDR3 in DNA: TGCGCCAGCAGCCAAGACTTTTCTAGCGGGGGGAGCTCCTACAATGAGCAGTTCTTC. This encodes CASSQDFSSGGSSYNEQFF.

The chain couples TRBV28 to TRBJ2-1; the match to TRBD2 covers 10 bases. Germline V lookup: CDR1 MDHEN, CDR2 SYDVKM. The CDR3 totals 15 residues. J lost 9 bases, V lost 7 bases, and 12 bases had no gene match. DNA for the CDR3: TGTGCCAGCACTGATAGGACTAGCGGCCTCCCTGAGCAGTTCTTC. This translates into CASTDRTSGLPEQFF.

This clone was seen only once. The rearrangement links TRBV4-3 to TRBJ2-3; 9 bases match TRBD2. Germline-derived CDR1 and CDR2 are LGHNA and YSLEER. After removal of 4 bases from V and 5 bases from J, the junction contained 10 bases not matched to a gene. The CDR3 length is 16 residues. This CDR3 is CASSPSVAGGEDTQYF. The CDR3 DNA is TGCGCCAGCAGCCCTTCGGTGGCGGGGGGGGAAGATACGCAGTATTTT.

The rearrangement joins TRBV7-9 to TRBJ1-1; possibly TRBD1 for D (5 bases). The CDR3 has 17 amino acids. The V end lost 1 base, the J end lost 5 bases, and 20 bases lay between the germline ends. Germline V gene lookup returns CDR1 SEHNR and CDR2 FQNEAQ (reference sequence). The CDR3 DNA sequence: TGTGCCAGCAGCTTAGAGGGGAGGAGGCAAGGGGAAACTGAAGCTTTCTTT. This gives the protein CASSLEGRRQGETEAFF.

The genes are TRBV6-6 and TRBJ2-7; TRBD1 is a possible D gene (7 bases). The ends were cut back, 8 bases at V and 3 bases at J, with 26 bases in the middle. This CDR3 has 17 residues. CDR1 MNHNY and CDR2 SVGAGI come from the germline V gene (reference sequence). CDR3 nucleotides: TGTGCCAGCTGTCCGGGGGCCCCGGGGACAGCCCTCTACGAGCAGTACTTC. Its protein is CASCPGAPGTALYEQYF.

In its sample, this clone was seen once. The genes are TRBV21-1 and TRBJ1-5; the table's D call, TRBD1, was not checked against the DNA. TRBV21-1 has pseudogene status. The CDR3 spans 22 residues. CDR3 in DNA: TGTGCCAGCAGCAAAGGTATAAACCAAGACAGGGGGGGAGGTGGGGTTAATCAGCCCCAGCATTTT. It specifies CASSKGINQDRGGGGVNQPQHF.

The chain links TRBV5-5 to TRBJ1-1, with a tentative D call TRBD1 (5 bases). The CDR3 contains 13 residues. V dropped 2 bases and J dropped 4 bases, with 9 bases sitting between them. Germline CDR1 and CDR2: SGHKS and YYEKEE (reference sequence). CDR3 amino acids: CASSFWRGTEAFF. The CDR3 coding sequence is TGTGCCAGCAGCTTTTGGAGGGGCACTGAAGCTTTCTTT.

As DNA, the CDR3 is TGTGCCTGGAGCGTTACAGGGGGAGTTACAGATACGCAGTATTTT. Translated: CAWSVTGGVTDTQYF. The rearrangement uses TRBV30 and TRBJ2-3, with 8 bases identical to TRBD1. Per the germline V gene, CDR1 is GTSNPN and CDR2 is SVGIG (reference sequence). This CDR3 contains 15 residues. Germline trimming cut 3 bases from V and 3 bases from J; bases unmatched to any gene: 8.

Details on this clone: One junction end disagrees with the germline gene, perhaps due to a read error. The rearrangement links TRBV6-2 or TRBV6-3 to TRBJ2-1; D possibly corresponds to TRBD1 (5 bases). The CDR3 is 13 residues long. Germline V gene data show CDR1 as MNHEY and CDR2 as SVGEGT. CDR3 in DNA: TGTGCCAGCAGTTACCGGCAGGGCATGGGGTGGGTCTTC. Protein sequence: CASSYRQGMGWVF.

The V and J genes are TRBV19 and TRBJ2-6; 7 bases line up with TRBD1. J was trimmed by 2 bases and V by 6 bases; bases with no gene match: 4. The CDR3 covers 15 residues. Germline assignment: CDR1 LNHDA and CDR2 SQIVND (reference sequence). This chain's CDR3 is CASSRDRAGANVLTF. The CDR3, as DNA: TGTGCCAGTAGCCGAGACAGGGCTGGGGCCAACGTCCTGACTTTC.

This chain joins TRBV5-5 and TRBJ2-7; no reliable D call. Germline values: CDR1 SGHKS, CDR2 YYEKEE (reference sequence). V was pared by 4 bases and J by 3 bases, with 8 bases between. The CDR3 is made up of 12 amino acids. Here the CDR3 DNA reads TGTGCCAGCAGCACAGTAAACTACGAGCAGTACTTC. Translating gives CASSTVNYEQYF.

This clone was picked up one time. This rearrangement joins TRBV9 to TRBJ2-1; tentatively, D is TRBD2 (5 bases). CDR3 size: 11 residues. Deletions cut 5 bases from V and 9 bases from J, with 9 bases between. CDR1 and CDR2 from the germline V gene are SGDLS and YYNGEE. In DNA, the CDR3 is TGTGCCAGCAGATCGGGGAGTGAGCAGTTCTTC. It translates to CASRSGSEQFF.

The J gene is TRBJ2-5, the V gene TRBV10-3; a possible D gene is TRBD2 (6 bases). Deletions cut 6 bases from V and 5 bases from J, with 13 bases between. The V gene's germline CDR1 is ENHRY and CDR2 SYGVKD. CDR3 size: 13 residues. The CDR3, as DNA: TGTGCCATCAGGGGAGCGGGTGGGGAGACCCAGTACTTC. Its protein is CAIRGAGGETQYF.

The chain joins TRBV7-3 to TRBJ2-1; TRBD2 matches 8 bases. Germline V gene sequence: CDR1 SGHTA, CDR2 FQGTGA. The V and J ends lost 2 bases and 5 bases, in that order; junction bases with no gene match: 2. CDR3 length: 14 residues. The CDR3 loop reads CASSLRAGDNEQFF. DNA of the CDR3: TGTGCCAGCAGCTTACGAGCGGGAGACAATGAGCAGTTCTTC. Based on the CDR3 plus reference TRBV7-3 and TRBJ2-1, the full variable domain is GAGVSQTPSNKVTEKGKYVELRCDPISGHTALYWYRQSLGQGPEFLIYFQGTGAADDSGLPNDRFFAVRPEGSVSTLKIQRTERGDSAVYLCASSLRAGDNEQFFGPGTRLTVL.

CDR3 region: CASSLRGVLNTEAFF. The DNA for the CDR3 is TGTGCCAGCTCACTCCGGGGAGTCCTGAACACTGAAGCTTTCTTT. This chain joins TRBV18 and TRBJ1-1; no clear D gene. The CDR3 spans 15 residues. The V end lost 4 bases, the J end lost 0 bases, and 12 bases lay between the germline ends. The germline CDR1 and CDR2 sequences are KGHSH and LQKENI. Variable domain in full (rest from reference TRBV18 and TRBJ1-1): NAGVMQNPRHLVRRRGQEARLRCSPMKGHSHVYWYRQLPEEGLKFMVYLQKENIIDESGMPKERFSAEFPKEGPSILRIQQVVRGDSAAYFCASSLRGVLNTEAFFGQGTRLTVV.

This sequence joins TRBV7-3 and TRBJ2-1; 7 bases agree with TRBD2. V was clipped by 5 bases and J by 10 bases; unmatched bases: 8. This CDR3 spans 13 amino acids. Germline V gives CDR1 SGHTA, CDR2 FQGTGA. CDR3 residues: CASSRGTTIEQFF. The CDR3 DNA is TGTGCCAGCAGCCGAGGGACTACCATAGAGCAGTTCTTC.

The J gene is TRBJ2-7, the V gene TRBV4-1; 10 positions agree with TRBD1. The CDR3 length is 15 residues. V dropped 4 bases and J dropped 6; count of bases not matched to a gene: 9. The germline CDR1 and CDR2 sequences are MGHRA and YSYEKL. CDR3: CASSPPLGQGFEQYF. In DNA, the CDR3 is TGCGCCAGCAGCCCCCCCCTGGGACAGGGGTTCGAGCAGTACTTC.